This T cell receptor (beta chain) derives from a study of OX40 agonist ivuxolimab in advanced cancers. Trimming took 1 base from V and 0 from J, leaving 5 bases between them. This CDR3 is 14 amino acids long. Germline V gene data show CDR1 as SGDLS and CDR2 as YYNGEE. The protocol was immunoSEQ multiplex PCR, while the TCRdb copy is restricted to in-frame clones and leaves out a portion. Of more than 60,000 clones in the sample, around 87% are singletons; the top ten hold over 0.2%. Sequenced here: CD4+ or CD8+ T cells sorted from blood, sampled in a trial of the OX40 agonist ivuxolimab. The receptor comes from an adult with an advanced solid tumor such as melanoma, head and neck, liver or kidney cancer. The gene calls are TRBV9 and TRBJ2-1; no reliable D call. CDR3 nucleotides: TGTGCCAGCAGCGTAACGGACTCCTACAATGAGCAGTTCTTC. This codes for CASSVTDSYNEQFF.